This T cell receptor beta chain emerged from a study of T cell repertoires in cytomegalovirus infection. The overall study: CMV infection plus the matching HLA type was flagged by public TCR beta signatures.

Concerning this clonotype: Its antigen is as yet unknown.

In TCRdb, the reads were re-called with MiXCR into one record per CDR3 protein. The sample has around 300,000 distinct CDR3 sequences, about 25% seen once. The source material was cultured PBMCs, sampled from culture after CMV antigen stimulation. The sequence was collected from a human donor in good health (CMV status not recorded). Some clones in this sample may be carry-over from other donors' samples.

CDR3 nucleotides: TGCGCCAGCAGCCAAGAGAGGATGGGGACAGCGAACACCGGGGAGCTGTTTTTT. The encoded protein is CASSQERMGTANTGELFF. The chain joins TRBV4-3 to TRBJ2-2; 7 positions agree with TRBD1. Germline assignment: CDR1 LGHNA and CDR2 YSLEER. This CDR3 contains 18 residues. V was pared by 0 bases and J by 0 bases, with 7 bases of the junction left unmatched.